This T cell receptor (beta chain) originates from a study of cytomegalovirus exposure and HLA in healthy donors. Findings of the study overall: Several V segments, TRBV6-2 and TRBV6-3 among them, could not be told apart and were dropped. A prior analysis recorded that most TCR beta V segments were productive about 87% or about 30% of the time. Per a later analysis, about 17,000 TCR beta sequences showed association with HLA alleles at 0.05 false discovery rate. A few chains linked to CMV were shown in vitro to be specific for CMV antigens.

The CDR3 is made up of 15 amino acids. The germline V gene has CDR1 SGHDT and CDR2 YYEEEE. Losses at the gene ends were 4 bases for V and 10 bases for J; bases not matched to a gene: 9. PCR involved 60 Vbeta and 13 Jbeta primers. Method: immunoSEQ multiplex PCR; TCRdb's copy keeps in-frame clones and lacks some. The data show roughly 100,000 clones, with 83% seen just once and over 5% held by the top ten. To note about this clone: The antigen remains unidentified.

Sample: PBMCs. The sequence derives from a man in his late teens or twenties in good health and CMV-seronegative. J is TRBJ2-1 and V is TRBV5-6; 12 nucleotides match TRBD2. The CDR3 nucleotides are TGTGCCAGCAGCCTTGGGACTAGCGGGTTTGGGGAGCAGTTCTTC. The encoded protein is CASSLGTSGFGEQFF.